The rows below give T cell receptor beta chains drawn from one sample of a study of T cells after yellow fever vaccination. TCRdb reprocessed the 5' RACE reads via MiXCR and lists one record per CDR3 protein. In the table there are 150,000 to 200,000 distinct CDR3 sequences, roughly 8.8% of which are singletons. Sequenced here: CD8+ T cells sorted from PBMCs, sampled 45 days after the yellow fever booster vaccination. All receptors come from a man aged 18-30 years who received the YFV17D yellow fever vaccine. CDR3s include the opening cysteine and the closing phenylalanine or tryptophan.

v_gene	j_gene	CDR3aa
TRBV7-9	TRBJ2-1	CASSFVAGPYNEQFF
TRBV4-1	TRBJ1-3	CASSQGEEIGSGNTIYF
TRBV4-1	TRBJ2-5	CASSQDPRGGYQETQYF
TRBV6-2/TRBV6-3	TRBJ2-5	CASSSTGKQETQYF
TRBV4-3	TRBJ2-7	CASSQRTAYEQYF
TRBV7-6	TRBJ2-5	CASSLTQETQYF
TRBV14	TRBJ2-2	CASSQEGATGELFF
TRBV4-1	TRBJ1-2	CASSLFRADGYTF
TRBV4-1	TRBJ1-1	CASSQDAGTGNTEAFF
TRBV29-1	TRBJ2-1	CSVELAGGSNEQFF
TRBV2	TRBJ2-1	CASSADSSYNEQFF
TRBV27	TRBJ1-4	CASSLWGQGAEKLFF
TRBV6-4	TRBJ2-3	CASSDGGATDTQYF
TRBV4-1	TRBJ1-6	CASSQGRGTNDNSPLHF
TRBV7-2	TRBJ2-1	CASSQDSYNEQFF
TRBV15	TRBJ2-2	CATSLSGALSGELFF
TRBV24-1	TRBJ2-3	CATSDKQDTLTDTQYF
TRBV7-9	TRBJ1-4	CASSPPTGSGEKLFF
TRBV7-9	TRBJ2-3	CASSSRAGISTDTQYF
TRBV5-1	TRBJ1-1	CASSLELGNEAFF
TRBV14	TRBJ2-3	CASSQVWGRNDTQYF
TRBV4-1	TRBJ2-7	CASSPWSSSEQSF
TRBV4-1	TRBJ2-7	CASSHLAGQGKPYEQYF
TRBV9	TRBJ2-6	CASSGGDRDSGANVLTF
TRBV27	TRBJ2-7	CASKYGTGLYEQYF
TRBV4-3	TRBJ1-2	CASSVSEGQAFLYGYTF
TRBV11-2	TRBJ2-2	CASSFTGRNTGELFF
TRBV7-2	TRBJ2-3	CASSSPLDTQYF
TRBV28	TRBJ1-1	CASRNRGLNTEAFF
TRBV11-1	TRBJ2-5	CASSPRTSGAGETQYF
TRBV5-6	TRBJ1-5	CASSLGWTGLQPQHF
TRBV29-1	TRBJ2-7	CSVEGLQGVYEQYF
TRBV27	TRBJ2-3	CASSSQYRDRTDTQYF
TRBV7-9	TRBJ1-1	CASSFPRVNTEAFF
TRBV15	TRBJ2-2	CATTLGTGELFF
TRBV5-5	TRBJ1-6	CASSPEGVSSSPLHF
TRBV6-2/TRBV6-3	TRBJ1-2	CASSYSTKYGYGYTF
TRBV7-6	TRBJ2-3	CASSPAGGRDTQYF
TRBV7-3	TRBJ2-3	CASSLRGRGTDTQYF
TRBV4-3	TRBJ2-2	CASSQDPGSTGELFF
TRBV10-3	TRBJ2-1	CAISDTAGFYNEQFF
TRBV4-1	TRBJ2-5	CASSQGTSGGVSETQYF
TRBV27	TRBJ2-3	CASSKVLEAQYF
TRBV4-1	TRBJ1-1	CASSQVIGVDTEAFF
TRBV7-9	TRBJ1-2	CASSNSRDSGPYGYTF
TRBV7-3	TRBJ2-3	CASSLISGDTDTQYF
TRBV6-2/TRBV6-3	TRBJ2-3	CASSYEDTDTQYF
TRBV19	TRBJ1-2	CASSAGTGGYGYTF
TRBV27	TRBJ2-5	CASSLQGDEETQYF
TRBV28	TRBJ2-5	CASSSPSGGTQETQYF
TRBV7-9	TRBJ1-2	CASSLGDWGSNYGYTF
TRBV5-6	TRBJ1-6	CASSWDRGTSPLHF
TRBV11-2	TRBJ1-1	CASSSAAGEAFF
TRBV3-1	TRBJ1-1	CASSQGQGGGTEAFF